The rows below give T cell receptor beta chains drawn from one sample of a study of beta chain features in type 1 diabetes. Sequenced by immunoSEQ multiplex PCR; TCRdb stores in-frame clones only, minus some. The sample contains about 320,000 clones, 12% to 15% of which appear only once. The sequencing sample was made of central memory CD4+ T cells from blood. The receptors were gathered from a man aged 30-40 years in good health. CDR3s leave out the opening cysteine and the closing phenylalanine or tryptophan.

j_call cdr3_length v_call cdr3_aa
TRBJ1-1 12 TRBV27 ASRPSSRVAEAF
TRBJ1-2 11 TRBV2 ASRGQVNYGYT
TRBJ2-5 12 TRBV29-1 SAGVAGGAETQY
TRBJ2-4 14 TRBV4-2 ASSQELTPRRNIQY
TRBJ2-7 14 TRBV6-5 ASSYSGTYIAYEQY
TRBJ1-1 14 TRBV27 ASSSSIRGSNTEAF
TRBJ1-6 12 TRBV6-1 ASSTDRGNSPLH
TRBJ1-6 11 TRBV11-2 ASSLSLNSPLH
TRBJ2-5 12 TRBV11-2 ASSAAGGQETQY
TRBJ2-3 9 TRBV7-9 ASSDTDTQY
TRBJ1-2 10 TRBV18 ASSPGQGYYT
NA 10 TRBV7-2 ASSLPTYEQY
TRBJ2-2 13 TRBV9 ASRKGRENTGELF
TRBJ1-1 12 TRBV28 ASSPPGAGTEAF
TRBJ1-1 13 TRBV5-1 ASTFSGFGDTEAF
TRBJ2-3 15 TRBV5-6 ASSFVTLADYTDTQY
NA 14 TRBV7-8 ASSLVAGGSRYEQY
TRBJ2-1 13 TRBV6-1 ASSESGSSYNEQF
TRBJ1-2 13 TRBV2 ASSEDRGRLYGYT
TRBJ1-2 11 TRBV6-1 ASSEAGNYGYT
TRBJ2-2 15 TRBV27 ASSFFGSSGSSGELF
TRBJ2-1 11 TRBV25-1 ASSESPSNEQF
TRBJ1-2 11 TRBV7-9 ASSLAKVYGYT
TRBJ2-5 14 TRBV5-4 ASSLDLASLGETQY